This T cell receptor beta chain originates from a study of Graves' ophthalmopathy and Graves' hyperthyroidism. RNA served as the template for amplifying TCR beta CDR3 regions. First-round RT-PCR used HTBI primers; second-round multiplex PCR followed. TCRdb processed the multiplex PCR reads anew with MiXCR; each CDR3 protein has one entry. The repertoire holds 400,000 or so distinct CDR3 sequences, with 17% as singletons. Trimming removed 5 bases at V and 1 base at J, with 11 bases between. The CDR3 is made up of 14 amino acids. Germline V CDR1 and CDR2: SGHAT, FQNNGV. This clonotype has a count of ten or more.

This receptor was identified in an adult woman with stable Graves' hyperthyroidism. Sequenced: peripheral blood. V and J are TRBV11-2 and TRBJ2-5; no definite D call. CDR3 coding DNA: TGTGCCAGCAGCCCCAGACCCCCCCAAGAGACCCAGTACTTC. Translating gives CASSPRPPQETQYF. Together with reference TRBV11-2 and TRBJ2-5, the CDR3 gives the full variable domain: EAGVAQSPRYKIIEKRQSVAFWCNPISGHATLYWYQQILGQGPKLLIQFQNNGVVDDSQLPKDRFSAERLKGVDSTLKIQPAKLEDSAVYLCASSPRPPQETQYFGPGTRLLVL.